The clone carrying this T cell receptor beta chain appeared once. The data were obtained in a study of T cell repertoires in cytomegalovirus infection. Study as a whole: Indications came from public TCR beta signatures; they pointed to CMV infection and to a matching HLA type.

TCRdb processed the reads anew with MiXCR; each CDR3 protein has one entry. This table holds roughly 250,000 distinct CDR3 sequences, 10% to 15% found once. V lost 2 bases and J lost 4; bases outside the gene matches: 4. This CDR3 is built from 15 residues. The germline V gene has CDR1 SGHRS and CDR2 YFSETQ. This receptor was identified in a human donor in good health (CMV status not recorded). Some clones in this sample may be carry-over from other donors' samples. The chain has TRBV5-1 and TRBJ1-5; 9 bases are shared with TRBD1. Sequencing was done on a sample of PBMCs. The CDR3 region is CASSLQGAENQPQHF. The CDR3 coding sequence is TGCGCCAGCAGCTTACAGGGGGCGGAAAATCAGCCCCAGCATTTT.